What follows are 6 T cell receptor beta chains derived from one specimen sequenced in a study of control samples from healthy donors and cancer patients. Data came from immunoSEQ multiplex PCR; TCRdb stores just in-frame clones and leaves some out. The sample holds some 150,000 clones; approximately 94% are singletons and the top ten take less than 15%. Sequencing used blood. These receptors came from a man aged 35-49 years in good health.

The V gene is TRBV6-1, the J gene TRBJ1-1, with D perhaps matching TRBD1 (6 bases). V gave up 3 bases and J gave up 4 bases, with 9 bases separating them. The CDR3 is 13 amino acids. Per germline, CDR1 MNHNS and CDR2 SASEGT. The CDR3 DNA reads TGTGCCAGCAGTGAGGGGGCTCTCACTGAAGCTTTCTTT. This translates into CASSEGALTEAFF.

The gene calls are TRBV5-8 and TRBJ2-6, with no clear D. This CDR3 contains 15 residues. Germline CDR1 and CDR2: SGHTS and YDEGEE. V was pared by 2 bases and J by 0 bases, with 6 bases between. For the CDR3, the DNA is TGTGCCAGCAGCTTCCTTCTCTCTGGGGCCAACGTCCTGACTTTC. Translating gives CASSFLLSGANVLTF. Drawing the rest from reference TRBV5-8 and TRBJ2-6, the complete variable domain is EAGVTQSPTHLIKTRGQQATLRCSPISGHTSVYWYQQALGLGLQFLLWYDEGEERNRGNFPPRFSGRQFPNYSSELNVNALELEDSALYLCASSFLLSGANVLTFGAGSRLTVL.

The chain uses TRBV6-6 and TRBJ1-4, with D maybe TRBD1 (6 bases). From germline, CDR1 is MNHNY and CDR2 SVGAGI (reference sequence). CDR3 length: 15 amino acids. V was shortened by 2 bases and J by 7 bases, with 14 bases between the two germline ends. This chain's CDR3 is CASSYGGGGGEKLFF. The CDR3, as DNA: TGTGCCAGCAGTTACGGCGGAGGGGGAGGTGAAAAACTGTTTTTT.

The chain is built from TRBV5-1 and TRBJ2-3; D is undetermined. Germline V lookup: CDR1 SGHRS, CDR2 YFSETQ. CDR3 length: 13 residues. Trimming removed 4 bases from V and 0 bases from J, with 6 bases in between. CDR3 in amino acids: CASSVSSTDTQYF. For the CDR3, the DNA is TGCGCCAGCAGCGTCAGTAGCACAGATACGCAGTATTTT.

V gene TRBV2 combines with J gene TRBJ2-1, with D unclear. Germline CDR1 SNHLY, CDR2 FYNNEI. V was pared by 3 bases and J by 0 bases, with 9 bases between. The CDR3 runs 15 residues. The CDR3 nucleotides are TGTGCCAGCAGTGAGGGGATAAGCTCCTACAATGAGCAGTTCTTC. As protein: CASSEGISSYNEQFF.

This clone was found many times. The CDR3: CASSLWVRGHDTEAFF. CDR3 bases: TGTGCCAGCAGTTTATGGGTCAGGGGGCATGACACTGAAGCTTTCTTT. This rearrangement joins TRBV28 to TRBJ1-1; 8 nucleotides line up with TRBD1. The germline V gene encodes CDR1 MDHEN and CDR2 SYDVKM. The V segment lost 0 bases and the J segment 3 bases; nucleotides outside the gene matches: 6. This CDR3 spans 16 amino acids.